This is a list of T cell receptor beta chains from one sample in a study of siplizumab effects on memory and regulatory T cells. Only in-frame clones appear in the TCRdb table, and some are missing; sequencing was by immunoSEQ multiplex PCR. The sample holds a few thousand clones, less than 70% seen once. Sequenced material: TEMRA CD8+ T cells sorted from blood. The receptor set was obtained from a human donor in good health. Each CDR3 is given with its conserved first and last residue. D genes are given only for firm matches. Part of the rows lack a size; the others show once, few, many or a class for expanded clones.

v_gene	abundance	j_gene	d_gene	CDR3nt	CDR3aa
TRBV11-2	-	TRBJ1-2	-	TGTGCCAGCAGCTCCTACGGGGGTTTAGGCTATGGCTACACCTTC	CASSSYGGLGYGYTF
TRBV7-2	-	TRBJ1-2	TRBD1	TGTGCCAGCAGGGGGACAGGGACGATTGGTGGCTACACCTTC	CASRGTGTIGGYTF
TRBV27	few	TRBJ2-7	-	TGTGCCAGCAGTACCGGACACGACTACGAGCAGTACTTC	CASSTGHDYEQYF
TRBV10-3	medium-sized	TRBJ2-1	TRBD2	TGTGCCATCACGTCTGTAGCGGGGTCCTACAATGAGCAGTTCTTC	CAITSVAGSYNEQFF
TRBV11-2	once	TRBJ1-3	-	TGTGCCATCGGTCCAGGTGGGAACTCTGGAAACACCATATATTTT	CAIGPGGNSGNTIYF
TRBV25-1	-	TRBJ2-7	-	TGTGCCAGCAGCTTGTTCCCGGGACATATCTACGAGCAGTACTTC	CASSLFPGHIYEQYF
TRBV7-2	-	TRBJ1-3	TRBD1	TGTGCCAGCAGCGCTTACAGGGGGAGCTCTGGAAACACCATATATTTT	CASSAYRGSSGNTIYF
TRBV5-8	-	TRBJ2-3	-	TGTGCCAGCAGCTTGGTTCCTACTAGCACAGATACGCAGTATTTT	CASSLVPTSTDTQYF
TRBV10-3	-	TRBJ1-1	TRBD1	TGTGCCATCAGTGCCCCCCGTCTATTGTGGGGACAGGGCCCCTTGAACACTGAAGCTTTCTTT	CAISAPRLLWGQGPLNTEAFF
TRBV6-5	-	TRBJ1-2	-	TGTGCCAGCAGCTTAGAGGGACACTATGGCTACACCTTC	CASSLEGHYGYTF
TRBV27	-	TRBJ1-2	-	TGTGCCAGCAGTTTATCGATTCAGGGAGGAGCTGGCTACACCTTC	CASSLSIQGGAGYTF
TRBV4-2	-	TRBJ2-7	-	TGTGCCAGCAGCTACGTTACGGCTACCATCGAGCAGTACTTC	CASSYVTATIEQYF
TRBV7-9	-	TRBJ2-7	TRBD1	TGTGCCAGCAACGTACAGGGGGGTGAGCAGTACTTC	CASNVQGGEQYF
TRBV19	-	TRBJ2-1	-	TGTGCCAGCGCTAGGACTCCATATGAGCAGTTCTTC	CASARTPYEQFF
TRBV27	-	TRBJ1-3	-	TGTGCCAGCAGTCCCCTTGTAGGGGCGGTTGGAAACACCATATATTTT	CASSPLVGAVGNTIYF
TRBV7-8	-	TRBJ2-7	-	TGTGCCAGCAGCTTAGGAGTCGCTAGAGCCCTCGAGCAGTACTTC	CASSLGVARALEQYF
TRBV7-9	few	TRBJ1-5	TRBD1	TGTGCCAGCAGCTTGGGGACAGGGGACCAGCCCCAGCATTTT	CASSLGTGDQPQHF
TRBV29-1	once	TRBJ2-3	-	TGCAGCGTTGAAGTCTTGTCGACTCCCACAGATACGCAGTATTTT	CSVEVLSTPTDTQYF
TRBV7-9	-	TRBJ1-2	-	TGTGCCAGCAGCTTAGCAGCCTTTAACTATGGCTACACCTTC	CASSLAAFNYGYTF
TRBV5-4	few	TRBJ1-2	TRBD1	TGTGCCAGCAGCTACAGCGCCGGGACAGCTTATGGCTACACCTTC	CASSYSAGTAYGYTF
TRBV6-5	-	TRBJ2-7	TRBD2	TGTGCCAGCAGTTCCGCGGGAGGCTACGAGCAGTACTTC	CASSSAGGYEQYF
TRBV6-6	-	TRBJ2-1	-	TGTGCCAGCAGTTCCGACTCATACAATGAGCAGTTCTTC	CASSSDSYNEQFF
TRBV12-5	-	TRBJ2-7	TRBD1	TGTGCTAGTGGTTTGGTACTCCTCCGACAGGGATCCTTTCCTAGCTCCTACGAGCAGTACTTC	CASGLVLLRQGSFPSSYEQYF
TRBV29-1	-	TRBJ2-6	-	TGCAGCGTTGAAGATCACGGAGCCACGACTGGGGCCAACGTCCTGACTTTC	CSVEDHGATTGANVLTF
TRBV7-8	-	TRBJ2-1	-	TGTGCCAGCAGCTTTTACTCGAATGAGCAGTTCTTC	CASSFYSNEQFF
TRBV7-2	-	TRBJ1-6	-	TGTGCCAGCAGCGCCTTCTCCGGGACCCTTCGGTCACCCCTCCACTTT	CASSAFSGTLRSPLHF
TRBV27	-	TRBJ2-7	TRBD2	TGTGCCAGCAGCGCAGCGGGAGGTTTCTCCTACGAGCAGTACTTC	CASSAAGGFSYEQYF
TRBV7-9	-	TRBJ2-6	-	TGTGCCAGCAGCTTAGAAGGCTCTGGGGCCAACGTCCTGACTTTC	CASSLEGSGANVLTF
TRBV4-1	few	TRBJ2-2	-	TGCGCCAGCAAGTCCACCGGGGAGCTGTTTTTT	CASKSTGELFF
TRBV7-9	-	TRBJ2-5	TRBD1	TGTGCCAGCAGCCACAACAGGGGTTACGGAGAGACCCAGTACTTC	CASSHNRGYGETQYF
TRBV7-9	-	TRBJ2-4	TRBD1	TGTGCCAGCAGCCCACCGGACAGGGGACCCCTAGCCAAAAACATTCAGTACTTC	CASSPPDRGPLAKNIQYF
TRBV7-8	-	TRBJ2-1	-	TGTGCCAGCAGCTTCGACCGGGGGTATGAGCAGTTCTTC	CASSFDRGYEQFF
TRBV6-6	-	TRBJ2-7	-	TGTGCCAGCAGTAAAACAGGGCCCCACGAGCAGTACTTC	CASSKTGPHEQYF
TRBV7-8	once	TRBJ2-4	-	TGTGCCAGCAGCTTTGACTTAGCTTCCAAAAACATTCAGTACTTC	CASSFDLASKNIQYF
TRBV7-2	-	TRBJ2-1	-	TGTGCCAGCAGCTTAGAGTTGGGGAATGAGCAGTTCTTC	CASSLELGNEQFF
TRBV11-2	-	TRBJ2-5	-	TGTGCCAGCAGCTTGGGTAGGGGAGGACAGACCCAGTACTTC	CASSLGRGGQTQYF
TRBV6-6	-	TRBJ1-2	TRBD1	TGTGCCAGCAGTTACGGGCAGGGGGCCGGCTATGGCTACACCTTC	CASSYGQGAGYGYTF
TRBV6-5	medium-sized	TRBJ2-2	-	TGTGCCAGCAGCGTCAACACCGGGGAGCTGTTTTTT	CASSVNTGELFF
TRBV6-6	-	TRBJ2-7	-	TGTGCCAGCAGTCTAGAGAACTCCTACGAGCAGTACTTC	CASSLENSYEQYF
TRBV5-1	once	TRBJ2-3	-	TGCGCCAGCAGCACAGTGACAGGTAGCACAGATACGCAGTATTTT	CASSTVTGSTDTQYF
TRBV7-6	-	TRBJ2-2	-	TGTGCCAGCAGCTACTCGGAGAACACCGGGGAGCTGTTTTTT	CASSYSENTGELFF
TRBV5-6	once	TRBJ2-7	-	TGTGCCAGCAGCCAGGGGATTCGGGGGCGATCCTACGAGCAGTACTTC	CASSQGIRGRSYEQYF
TRBV6-1	-	TRBJ1-2	-	TGTGCCAGCAGAGATACAGGGTATGGCTATGGCTACACCTTC	CASRDTGYGYGYTF
TRBV7-6	-	TRBJ2-3	TRBD1	TGTGCCAGCAGCTTAGGGGACAGCTACACAGATACGCAGTATTTT	CASSLGDSYTDTQYF
TRBV29-1	-	TRBJ2-7	-	TGCAGCGTTGAACTCGACATGCCCTACGAGCAGTACTTC	CSVELDMPYEQYF
TRBV7-8	few	TRBJ2-7	-	TGTGCCAGCAGCTTGTTCCCGGGACATATCTACGAGCAGTACTTC	CASSLFPGHIYEQYF
TRBV7-8	-	TRBJ2-6	-	TGTGCCAGCAGCTTAACCGGGGCCAACGTCCTGACTTTC	CASSLTGANVLTF
TRBV18	once	TRBJ1-1	TRBD1	TGTGCCAGCTCACCCCGGACAGGAGCGAACACTGAAGCTTTCTTT	CASSPRTGANTEAFF
TRBV5-5	-	TRBJ2-3	TRBD2	TGTGCCAGCAGCTTGACTAGCGGGATGGGAGATACGCAGTATTTT	CASSLTSGMGDTQYF
TRBV4-1	-	TRBJ2-7	TRBD1	TGCGCCAGCAGCCAAAACAAGGGACAGGGGAAACCCTACGAGCAGTACTTC	CASSQNKGQGKPYEQYF
TRBV7-9	-	TRBJ2-3	TRBD2	TGTGCCAGCCCCCGACACGGCACTAGCGGCACAGATACGCAGTATTTT	CASPRHGTSGTDTQYF
TRBV10-3	-	TRBJ1-2	TRBD1	TGTGCCATCGGTGGACAGGGTCATGTCTATGGCTACACCTTC	CAIGGQGHVYGYTF
TRBV13	-	TRBJ1-1	-	TGTGCCAGCAGCTTAGGCCTGCTGGGGGGCACTGAAGCTTTCTTT	CASSLGLLGGTEAFF
TRBV27	few	TRBJ2-1	TRBD2	TGTGCCAGTTCTACAGCGGGGGGGGCTCTCAATGAGCAGTTCTTC	CASSTAGGALNEQFF
TRBV5-3	-	TRBJ1-4	-	TGTGCCAGAAGCTTGGCATCCCGGACCGGACTTTTTATGGATGAAAAACTGTTTTTT	CARSLASRTGLFMDEKLFF
TRBV14	-	TRBJ2-3	TRBD2	TGTGCCAGCAGACCCGGGACTAGCGGCACAGATACGCAGTATTTT	CASRPGTSGTDTQYF
TRBV2	-	TRBJ1-1	TRBD1	TGTGCCAGCAGTGAATGGGGACAGGGGGAGGTGAACACTGAAGCTTTCTTT	CASSEWGQGEVNTEAFF